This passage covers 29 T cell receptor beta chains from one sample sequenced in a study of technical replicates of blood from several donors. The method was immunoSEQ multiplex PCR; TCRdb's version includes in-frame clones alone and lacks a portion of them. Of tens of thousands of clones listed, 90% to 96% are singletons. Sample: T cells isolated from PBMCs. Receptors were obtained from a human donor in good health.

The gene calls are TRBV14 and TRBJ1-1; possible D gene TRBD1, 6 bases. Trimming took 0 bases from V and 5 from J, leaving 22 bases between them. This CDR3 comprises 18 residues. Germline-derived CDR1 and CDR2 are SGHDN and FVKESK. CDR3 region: CASSQEYIRGPGGTEAFF. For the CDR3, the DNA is TGTGCCAGCAGCCAAGAATATATCCGGGGGCCGGGAGGGACTGAAGCTTTCTTT. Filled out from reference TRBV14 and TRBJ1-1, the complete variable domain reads EAGVTQFPSHSVIEKGQTVTLRCDPISGHDNLYWYRRVMGKEIKFLLHFVKESKQDESGMPNNRFLAERTGGTYSTLKVQPAELEDSGVYFCASSQEYIRGPGGTEAFFGQGTRLTVV.

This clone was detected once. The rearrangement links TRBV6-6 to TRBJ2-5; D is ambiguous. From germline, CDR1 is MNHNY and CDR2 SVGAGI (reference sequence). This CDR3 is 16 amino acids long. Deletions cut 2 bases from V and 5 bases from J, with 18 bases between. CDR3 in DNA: TGTGCCAGCAGTTACGGCAGGTACGAGATGGCGGAGACCCAGTACTTC. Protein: CASSYGRYEMAETQYF.

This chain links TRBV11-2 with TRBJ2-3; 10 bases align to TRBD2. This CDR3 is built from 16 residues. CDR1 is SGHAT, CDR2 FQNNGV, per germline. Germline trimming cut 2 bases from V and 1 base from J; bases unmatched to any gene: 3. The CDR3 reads CASSLMGTSGTDTQYF. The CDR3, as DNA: TGTGCCAGCAGCTTAATGGGGACTAGCGGCACAGATACGCAGTATTTT.

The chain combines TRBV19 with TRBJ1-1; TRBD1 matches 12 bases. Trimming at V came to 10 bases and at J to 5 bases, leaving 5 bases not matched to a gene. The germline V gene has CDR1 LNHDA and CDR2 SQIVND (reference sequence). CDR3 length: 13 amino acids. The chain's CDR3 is CATGTGGFTEAFF. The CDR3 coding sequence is TGTGCCACTGGGACAGGGGGCTTTACTGAAGCTTTCTTT.

The CDR3 spells CASSQESRATEAFF. The CDR3 bases are TGTGCCAGCAGCCAAGAGTCCAGGGCCACTGAAGCTTTCTTT. The gene calls are TRBV4-2 and TRBJ1-1, with D possibly matching TRBD1 (5 bases). V was cut by 0 bases and J by 4 bases, with 9 bases left in between. The germline gives CDR1 LGHNA, CDR2 YNFKEQ. This CDR3 spans 14 amino acids.

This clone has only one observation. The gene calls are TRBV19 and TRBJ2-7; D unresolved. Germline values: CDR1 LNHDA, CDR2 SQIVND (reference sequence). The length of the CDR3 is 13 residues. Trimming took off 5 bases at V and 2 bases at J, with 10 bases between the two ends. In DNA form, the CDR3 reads TGTGCCAGTAGTGCCAGACGGGCCTACGAGCAGTACTTC. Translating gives CASSARRAYEQYF.

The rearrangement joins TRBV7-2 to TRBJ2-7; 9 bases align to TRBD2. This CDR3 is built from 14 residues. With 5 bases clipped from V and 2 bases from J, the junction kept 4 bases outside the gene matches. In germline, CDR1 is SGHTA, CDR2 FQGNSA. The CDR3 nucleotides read TGTGCCAGCAGCCAAGGGACTAGCCCCTACGAGCAGTACTTC. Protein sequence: CASSQGTSPYEQYF. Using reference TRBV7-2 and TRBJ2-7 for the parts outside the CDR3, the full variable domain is GAGVSQSPSNKVTEKGKDVELRCDPISGHTALYWYRQSLGQGLEFLIYFQGNSAPDKSGLPSDRFSAERTGGSVSTLTIQRTQQEDSAVYLCASSQGTSPYEQYFGPGTRLTVT.

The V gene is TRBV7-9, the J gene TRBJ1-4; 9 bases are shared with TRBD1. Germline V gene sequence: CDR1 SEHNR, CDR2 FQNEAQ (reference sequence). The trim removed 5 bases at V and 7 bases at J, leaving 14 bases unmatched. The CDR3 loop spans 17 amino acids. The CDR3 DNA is TGTGCCAGCAGCCTCCGGGACAGGGTACCTCGTGGTGAAAAACTGTTTTTT. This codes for CASSLRDRVPRGEKLFF.

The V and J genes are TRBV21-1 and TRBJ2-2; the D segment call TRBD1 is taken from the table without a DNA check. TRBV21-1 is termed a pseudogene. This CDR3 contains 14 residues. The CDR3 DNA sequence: TGTGCCAGGAGAAGGGGGTGGCACACCGGGGAGCTGTTTTTT. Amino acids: CARRRGWHTGELFF.

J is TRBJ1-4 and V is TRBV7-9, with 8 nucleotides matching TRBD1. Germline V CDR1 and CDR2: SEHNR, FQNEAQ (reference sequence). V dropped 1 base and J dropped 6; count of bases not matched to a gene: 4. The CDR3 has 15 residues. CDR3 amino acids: CASSLVGTGDEKLFF. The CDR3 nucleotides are TGTGCCAGCAGCTTAGTCGGGACAGGAGATGAAAAACTGTTTTTT.

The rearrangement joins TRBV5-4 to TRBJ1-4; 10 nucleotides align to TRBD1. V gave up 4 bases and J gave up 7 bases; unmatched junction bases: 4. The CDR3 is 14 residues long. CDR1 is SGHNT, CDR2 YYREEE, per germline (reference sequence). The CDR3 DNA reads TGTGCCAGCAGCCGGGGACAGGGGAGTGAAAAACTGTTTTTT. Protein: CASSRGQGSEKLFF.

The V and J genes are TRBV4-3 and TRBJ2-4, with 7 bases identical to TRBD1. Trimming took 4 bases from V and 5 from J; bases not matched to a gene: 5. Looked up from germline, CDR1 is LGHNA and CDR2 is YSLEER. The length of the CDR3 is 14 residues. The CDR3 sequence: CASSPSGGENIQYF. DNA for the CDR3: TGCGCCAGCAGCCCTTCAGGGGGAGAAAACATTCAGTACTTC.

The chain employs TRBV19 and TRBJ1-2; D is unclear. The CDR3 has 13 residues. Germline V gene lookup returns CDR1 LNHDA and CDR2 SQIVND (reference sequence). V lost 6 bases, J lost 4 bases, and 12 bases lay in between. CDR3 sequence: CASSSRSIYGYTF. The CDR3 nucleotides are TGTGCCAGTAGCTCAAGGAGCATCTATGGCTACACCTTC.

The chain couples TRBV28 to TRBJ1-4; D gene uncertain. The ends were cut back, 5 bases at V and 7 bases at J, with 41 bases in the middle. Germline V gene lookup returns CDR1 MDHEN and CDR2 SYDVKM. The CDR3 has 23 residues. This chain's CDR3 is CASSPMGGVGRMGTFDPPEKLFF. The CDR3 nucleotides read TGTGCCAGCAGTCCGATGGGTGGGGTAGGGAGGATGGGCACCTTCGATCCTCCTGAAAAACTGTTTTTT.

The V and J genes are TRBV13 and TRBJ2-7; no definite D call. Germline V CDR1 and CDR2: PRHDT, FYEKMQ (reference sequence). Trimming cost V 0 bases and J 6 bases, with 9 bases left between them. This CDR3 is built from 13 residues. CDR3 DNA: TGTGCCAGCAGCTTAGGTCGTCGGAGCGAGCAGTACTTC. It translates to CASSLGRRSEQYF.

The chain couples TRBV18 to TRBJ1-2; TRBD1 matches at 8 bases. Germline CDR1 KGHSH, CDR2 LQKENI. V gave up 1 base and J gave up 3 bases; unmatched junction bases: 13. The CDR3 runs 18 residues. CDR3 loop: CASSPLFIRDRRDYGYTF. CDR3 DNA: TGTGCCAGCTCACCACTCTTTATCCGGGACAGGCGAGACTATGGCTACACCTTC. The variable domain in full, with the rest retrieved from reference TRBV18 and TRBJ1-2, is NAGVMQNPRHLVRRRGQEARLRCSPMKGHSHVYWYRQLPEEGLKFMVYLQKENIIDESGMPKERFSAEFPKEGPSILRIQQVVRGDSAAYFCASSPLFIRDRRDYGYTFGSGTRLTVV.

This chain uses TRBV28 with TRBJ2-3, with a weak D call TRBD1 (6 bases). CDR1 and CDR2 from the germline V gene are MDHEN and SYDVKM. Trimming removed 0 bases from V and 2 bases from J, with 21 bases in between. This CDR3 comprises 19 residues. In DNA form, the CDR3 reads TGTGCCAGCAGTTTATGGCCAATACAAGGGGGATTTTTCACAGATACGCAGTATTTT. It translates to CASSLWPIQGGFFTDTQYF.

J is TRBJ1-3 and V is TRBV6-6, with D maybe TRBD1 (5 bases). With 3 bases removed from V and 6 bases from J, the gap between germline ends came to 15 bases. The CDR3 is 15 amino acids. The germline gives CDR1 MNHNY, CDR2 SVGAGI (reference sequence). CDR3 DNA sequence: TGTGCCAGCAGTTATTTAGGGACTGCTGAAAACACCATATATTTT. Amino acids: CASSYLGTAENTIYF.

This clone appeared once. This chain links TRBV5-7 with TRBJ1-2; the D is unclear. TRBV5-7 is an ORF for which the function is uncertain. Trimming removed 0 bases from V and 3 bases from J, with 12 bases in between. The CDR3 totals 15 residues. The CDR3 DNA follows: TGTGCCAGCAGCTTGGCGCGGGCCCACTACTATGGCTACACCTTC. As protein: CASSLARAHYYGYTF.

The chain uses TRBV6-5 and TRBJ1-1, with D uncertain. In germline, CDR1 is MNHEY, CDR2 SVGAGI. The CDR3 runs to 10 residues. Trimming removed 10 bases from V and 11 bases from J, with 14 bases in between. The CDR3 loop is CATNSGGAFF. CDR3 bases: TGTGCCACCAATTCTGGAGGGGCTTTCTTT.

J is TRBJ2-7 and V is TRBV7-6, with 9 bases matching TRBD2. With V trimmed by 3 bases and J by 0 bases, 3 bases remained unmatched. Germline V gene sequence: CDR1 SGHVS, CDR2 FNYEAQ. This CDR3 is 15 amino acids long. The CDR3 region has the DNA TGTGCCAGCAGCTTGACTAGCGGATTCTCCTACGAGCAGTACTTC. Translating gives CASSLTSGFSYEQYF.

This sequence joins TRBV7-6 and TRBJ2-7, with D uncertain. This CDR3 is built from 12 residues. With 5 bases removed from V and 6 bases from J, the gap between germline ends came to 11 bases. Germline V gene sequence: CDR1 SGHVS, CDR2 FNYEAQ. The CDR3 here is CASSASFAEQYF. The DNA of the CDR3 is TGTGCCAGCAGCGCCAGTTTCGCCGAGCAGTACTTC.

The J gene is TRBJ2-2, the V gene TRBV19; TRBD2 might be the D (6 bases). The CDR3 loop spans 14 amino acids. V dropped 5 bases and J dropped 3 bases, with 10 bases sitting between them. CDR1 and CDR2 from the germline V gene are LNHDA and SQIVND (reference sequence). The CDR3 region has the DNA TGTGCCAGTAGTCACGGGGGTGACACCGGGGAGCTGTTTTTT. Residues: CASSHGGDTGELFF.

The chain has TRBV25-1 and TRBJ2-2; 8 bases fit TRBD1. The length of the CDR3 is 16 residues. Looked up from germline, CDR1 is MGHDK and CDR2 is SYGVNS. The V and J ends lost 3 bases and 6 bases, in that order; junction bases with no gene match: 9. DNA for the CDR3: TGTGCCAGCAGTGACCGACTAGGACAGGGATCCGGGGAGCTGTTTTTT. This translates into CASSDRLGQGSGELFF.

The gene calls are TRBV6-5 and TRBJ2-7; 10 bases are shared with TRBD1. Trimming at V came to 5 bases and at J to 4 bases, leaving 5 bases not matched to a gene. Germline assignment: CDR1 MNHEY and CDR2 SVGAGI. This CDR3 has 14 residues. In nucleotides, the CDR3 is TGTGCCAGCAGTCCCTGGACAGGGGGTTACGAGCAGTACTTC. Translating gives CASSPWTGGYEQYF.

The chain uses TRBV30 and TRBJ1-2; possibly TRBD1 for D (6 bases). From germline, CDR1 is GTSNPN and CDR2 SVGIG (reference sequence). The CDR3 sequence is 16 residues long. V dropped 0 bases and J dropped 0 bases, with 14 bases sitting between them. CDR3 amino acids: CAWSVVPGEANYGYTF. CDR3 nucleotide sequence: TGTGCCTGGAGTGTCGTCCCAGGGGAAGCTAACTATGGCTACACCTTC.

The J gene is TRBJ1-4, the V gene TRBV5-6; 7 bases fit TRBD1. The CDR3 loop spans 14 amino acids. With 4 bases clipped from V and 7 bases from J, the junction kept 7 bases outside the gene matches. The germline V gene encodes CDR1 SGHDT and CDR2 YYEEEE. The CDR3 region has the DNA TGTGCCAGCAGCCCGACAGGGCTGGGTGAAAAACTGTTTTTT. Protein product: CASSPTGLGEKLFF.

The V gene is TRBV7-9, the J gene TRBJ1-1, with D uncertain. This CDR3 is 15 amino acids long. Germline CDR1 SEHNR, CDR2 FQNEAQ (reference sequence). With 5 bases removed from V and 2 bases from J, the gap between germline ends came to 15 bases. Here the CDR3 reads CASSRSGLANTEAFF. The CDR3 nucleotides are TGTGCCAGCAGCCGGAGTGGACTGGCCAACACTGAAGCTTTCTTT.

The CDR3 DNA sequence: TGTGCCAGCACCGGGACAGGGTATTACGAGCAGTACTTC. This gives the protein CASTGTGYYEQYF. This chain links TRBV27 with TRBJ2-7; 9 nucleotides line up with TRBD1. V lost 7 bases to trimming and J lost 4 bases; unmatched junction nucleotides: 5. Germline CDR1 is MNHEY and CDR2 is SMNVEV (reference sequence). The CDR3 consists of 13 residues.